The clone carrying this TCR beta chain was counted at least ten times. Time point denoted: after trial treatment. Treatment reported: LDRT plus nivolumab, ipilimumab, low-dose cyclophosphamide and aspirin (RACIN trial). The sample is drawn from a study of low-dose radiotherapy and immunotherapy resistance in tumors. TRAV and TRBV primers primed cDNA for both TCRalpha and TCRbeta. With a V-primer adapter and a constant-region primer, TCRs were amplified for 20 to 25 PCR cycles. MiXCR, applied by TCRdb to the reads, yields one record per CDR3 protein. The data hold tens of thousands of distinct CDR3 sequences, with 20% to 25% observed a single time. The receptor comes from a female donor with ovarian cancer. Sequences were derived from PBMCs, sampled after low-dose radiotherapy plus immunotherapy.

The CDR3 coding sequence is TGTGCCAGCAGCCGAGGGACTGCGGGGAAAACCGGGGAGCTGTTTTTT. Amino acid sequence: CASSRGTAGKTGELFF. The V gene is TRBV7-9, the J gene TRBJ2-2; D is possibly TRBD2 (6 bases). The germline V gene encodes CDR1 SEHNR and CDR2 FQNEAQ (reference sequence). The ends were cut back, 5 bases at V and 5 bases at J, with 18 bases in the middle. This CDR3 contains 16 residues.